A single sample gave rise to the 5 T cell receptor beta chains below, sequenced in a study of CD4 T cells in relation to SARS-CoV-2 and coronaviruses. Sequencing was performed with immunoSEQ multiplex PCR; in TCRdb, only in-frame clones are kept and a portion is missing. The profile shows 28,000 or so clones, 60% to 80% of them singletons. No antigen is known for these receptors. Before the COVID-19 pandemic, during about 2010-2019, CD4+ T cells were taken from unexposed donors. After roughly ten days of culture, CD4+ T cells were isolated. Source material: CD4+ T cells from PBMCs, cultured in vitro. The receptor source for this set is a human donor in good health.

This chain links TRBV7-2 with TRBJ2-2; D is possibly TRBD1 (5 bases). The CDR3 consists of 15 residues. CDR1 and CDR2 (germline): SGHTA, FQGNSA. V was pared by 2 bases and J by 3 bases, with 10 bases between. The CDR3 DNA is TGTGCCAGCAGCTTACGCCAGGGTTACACCGGGGAGCTGTTTTTT. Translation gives CASSLRQGYTGELFF.

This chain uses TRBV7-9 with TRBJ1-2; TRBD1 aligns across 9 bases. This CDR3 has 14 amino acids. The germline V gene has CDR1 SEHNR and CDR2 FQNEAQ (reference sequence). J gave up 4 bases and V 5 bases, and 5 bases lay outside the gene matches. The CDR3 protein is CASSSGQGSYGYTF. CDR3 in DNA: TGTGCCAGCAGCAGCGGACAGGGGTCCTATGGCTACACCTTC.

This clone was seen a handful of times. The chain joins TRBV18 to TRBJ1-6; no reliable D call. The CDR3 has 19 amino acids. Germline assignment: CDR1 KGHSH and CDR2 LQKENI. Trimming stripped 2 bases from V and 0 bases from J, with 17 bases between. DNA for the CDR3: TGTGCCAGCTCACCATCCATGCCCACTCGTTTCTCCTATAATTCACCCCTCCACTTT. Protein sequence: CASSPSMPTRFSYNSPLHF. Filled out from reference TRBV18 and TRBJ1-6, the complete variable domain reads NAGVMQNPRHLVRRRGQEARLRCSPMKGHSHVYWYRQLPEEGLKFMVYLQKENIIDESGMPKERFSAEFPKEGPSILRIQQVVRGDSAAYFCASSPSMPTRFSYNSPLHFGNGTRLTVT.

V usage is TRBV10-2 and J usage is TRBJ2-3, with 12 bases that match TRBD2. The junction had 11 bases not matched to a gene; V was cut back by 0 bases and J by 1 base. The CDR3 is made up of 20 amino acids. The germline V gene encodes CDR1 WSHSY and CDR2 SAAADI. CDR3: CASSESAGLAGPGGTDTQYF. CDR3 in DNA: TGCGCCAGCAGTGAGTCCGCTGGACTAGCGGGACCGGGGGGCACAGATACGCAGTATTTT.

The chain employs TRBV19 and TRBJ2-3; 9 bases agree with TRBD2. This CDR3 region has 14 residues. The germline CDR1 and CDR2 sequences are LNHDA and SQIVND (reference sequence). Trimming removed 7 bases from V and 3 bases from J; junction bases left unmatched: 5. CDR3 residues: CASTMTSGTDTQYF. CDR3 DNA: TGTGCCAGTACCATGACTAGCGGAACAGATACGCAGTATTTT. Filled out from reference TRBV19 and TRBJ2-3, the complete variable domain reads DGGITQSPKYLFRKEGQNVTLSCEQNLNHDAMYWYRQDPGQGLRLIYYSQIVNDFQKGDIAEGYSVSREKKESFPLTVTSAQKNPTAFYLCASTMTSGTDTQYFGPGTRLTVL.